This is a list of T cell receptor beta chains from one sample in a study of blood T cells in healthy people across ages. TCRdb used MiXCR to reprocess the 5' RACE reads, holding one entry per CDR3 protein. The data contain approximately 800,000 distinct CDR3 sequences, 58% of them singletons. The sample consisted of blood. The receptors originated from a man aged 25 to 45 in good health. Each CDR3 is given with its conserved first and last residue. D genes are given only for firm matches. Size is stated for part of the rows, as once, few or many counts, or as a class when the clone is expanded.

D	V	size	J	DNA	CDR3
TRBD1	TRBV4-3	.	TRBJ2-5	TGCGCCAGCAGCCAAGATTTGGGACAGGGGCGCGGGTTAGAGACCCAGTACTTC	CASSQDLGQGRGLETQYF
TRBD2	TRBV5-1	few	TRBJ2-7	TGCGCCAGGTCCTCCCTTGGCGGGAGGGAGTACGAGCAGTACTTC	CARSSLGGREYEQYF
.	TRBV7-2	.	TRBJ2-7	TGTGCCAGCAGCCCCGGGGACCTTCGCCTCTCTAATTACGAGCAGTACTTC	CASSPGDLRLSNYEQYF
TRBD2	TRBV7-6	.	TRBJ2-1	TGTGCCAGCAGCTTAGTTAGCGGGCTAGTCGACGCCAATGAGCAGTTCTTC	CASSLVSGLVDANEQFF
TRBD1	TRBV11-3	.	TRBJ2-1	TGTGCCAGCAGCTTAGGTGGGACAGGGGACAATGAGCAGTTCTTC	CASSLGGTGDNEQFF
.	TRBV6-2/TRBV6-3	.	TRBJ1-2	TGTGCCAGCAGTTACTCGACTGTCCCAAGTGAGGGGCAGAATGGCTACACCTTC	CASSYSTVPSEGQNGYTF
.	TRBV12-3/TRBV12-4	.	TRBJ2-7	TGTGCCAGCAGTTCCTCCAAGGGTAAAGGGGATAGGTACTTC	CASSSSKGKGDRYF
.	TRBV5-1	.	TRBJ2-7	TGCGCCAGCAGCTTGGGGGGGCCAGCGCCGTTCAACGAGCAGTACTTC	CASSLGGPAPFNEQYF
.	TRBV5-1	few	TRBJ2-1	TGCGCCAGCAGCCTACACCAAAATGAGCAGTTCTTC	CASSLHQNEQFF
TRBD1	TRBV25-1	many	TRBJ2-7	TGTGCCAGCAGCTCTCCGACAGGGGGCCTACCCATCGTTTCCTACGAGCAGTACTTC	CASSSPTGGLPIVSYEQYF
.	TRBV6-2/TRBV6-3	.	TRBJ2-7	TGTGCCAGCAGTGACTGGGGGCTCTACGAGCAGTACTTC	CASSDWGLYEQYF
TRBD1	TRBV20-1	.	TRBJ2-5	TGCAGTGCTATAGTAAAGGGGGCAAGCTACGAGCGGTACTTC	CSAIVKGASYERYF
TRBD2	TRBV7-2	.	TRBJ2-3	TGTGCCAGCAGCTTAGGCCTGACTAGCGTATTTTCGGATACGCAGTATTTT	CASSLGLTSVFSDTQYF
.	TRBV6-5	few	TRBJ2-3	TGTGCCAGCACCCTGGCCCAGCAGCCAGATACGCAGTATTTT	CASTLAQQPDTQYF
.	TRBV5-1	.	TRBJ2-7	TGCGCCAGCAGCCAGGGCGTGGGGACAACCTCCTACGAGCAGTACTTC	CASSQGVGTTSYEQYF
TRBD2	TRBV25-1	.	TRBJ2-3	TGTGCCAGCAGTGAAGGCAATCCCATCGGGACTAGCGGGAGTAGGGATACGCAGTATTTT	CASSEGNPIGTSGSRDTQYF
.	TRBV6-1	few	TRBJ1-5	TGTGCCAGCAGTGAGGGAAATAGCAATCAGCCCCAGCATTTT	CASSEGNSNQPQHF
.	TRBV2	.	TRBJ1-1	TGTGCCAGTACCAAGGCCCTTTTTCGGGAGGCGAACACTGAAGCTTTCTTT	CASTKALFREANTEAFF
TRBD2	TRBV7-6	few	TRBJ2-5	TGTGCCAGCAGCTCACCGTACCTAGCGGAACTTAACGAGACCCAGTACTTC	CASSSPYLAELNETQYF
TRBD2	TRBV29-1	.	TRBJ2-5	TGCAGCGCTGAACTAGCGGGAGGAGGCGGGCAGTACTTC	CSAELAGGGGQYF
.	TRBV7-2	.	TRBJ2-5	TGTGCCAGCAGCCGAATATGGGGGCTGGAGACCCAGTACTTC	CASSRIWGLETQYF
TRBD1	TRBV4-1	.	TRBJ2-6	TGCGCCAGCAGCCAAGTCCCTAGGGGACAGGGGGAATCTGGGGCCAACGTCCTGACTTTC	CASSQVPRGQGESGANVLTF
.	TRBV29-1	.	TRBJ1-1	TGCAGCGTTGCAGTGGGCGCCGCAAGATCTGAAGCTTTCTTT	CSVAVGAARSEAFF
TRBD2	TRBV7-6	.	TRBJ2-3	TGTGCCAGCAGCTTGCTAGCGGGGGGCCACAGCACAGATACGCAGTATTTT	CASSLLAGGHSTDTQYF
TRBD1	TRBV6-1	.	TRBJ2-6	TGTGCCAGCAGTGGACGACAGGGTTCTGGGGCCAACGTCCTGACTTTC	CASSGRQGSGANVLTF
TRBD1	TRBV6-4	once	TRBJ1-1	TGTGCCAGCAAACAGGGGGTGAACACTGAAGCTTTCTTT	CASKQGVNTEAFF
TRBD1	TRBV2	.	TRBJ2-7	TGTGCCAGCAGAGGTTCACAGGGGGCGCAGTACGAGCAGTACTTC	CASRGSQGAQYEQYF
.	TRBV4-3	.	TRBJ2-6	TGCGCCAGCAGCACTTCGGCAGGGACAGGGGCCAACGTCCTGACTTTC	CASSTSAGTGANVLTF
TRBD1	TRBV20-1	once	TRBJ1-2	TGCAGTGCTCGGACAGGGGCCGACCGGGATGGCTACACCTTC	CSARTGADRDGYTF
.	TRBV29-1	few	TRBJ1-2	TGCAGCGTTGAAGATTGGAGGGGGGGCGTTGGCTACACCTTC	CSVEDWRGGVGYTF
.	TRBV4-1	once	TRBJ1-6	TGCGCCAGCAGCCGTCGACAGGATTCACCCCTCCACTTT	CASSRRQDSPLHF
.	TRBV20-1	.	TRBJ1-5	TGCAGTGCTGCTCCGGGACACGCCAATCAGCCCCAGCATTTT	CSAAPGHANQPQHF
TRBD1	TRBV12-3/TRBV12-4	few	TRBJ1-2	TGTGCCAGCGGACAGGATGGCTACACCTTC	CASGQDGYTF
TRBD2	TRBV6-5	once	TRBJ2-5	TGTGCCAGCAGTTTGACTAGCGGGGGGGCCAAAGAGACCCAGTACTTC	CASSLTSGGAKETQYF
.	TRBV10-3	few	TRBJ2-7	TGTGCCATCAGGATAACAACGGGGGCCTACGAGCAGTACTTC	CAIRITTGAYEQYF
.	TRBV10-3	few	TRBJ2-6	TGTGCCATCAGTGGGGGGGCGGTAACAGGGATTGCCAACGTCCTGACTTTC	CAISGGAVTGIANVLTF
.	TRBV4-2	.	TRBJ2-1	TGTGCCAGCAGCCCCAAGCGGCTCGGGAATGAGCAGTTCTTC	CASSPKRLGNEQFF
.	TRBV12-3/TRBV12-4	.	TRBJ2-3	TGTGCCAGCAGTCACCCCGGTGGGAGTGCAGATACGCAGTATTTT	CASSHPGGSADTQYF
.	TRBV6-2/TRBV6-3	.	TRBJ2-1	TGTGCCAGCAGTCCCTTTGCGGGGAGCTCCTACAATGAGCAGTTCTTC	CASSPFAGSSYNEQFF
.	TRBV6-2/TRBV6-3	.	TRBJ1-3	TGTGCCAGCAAGAGGGGAGGTGGAAACACCATATATTTT	CASKRGGGNTIYF
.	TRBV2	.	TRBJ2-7	TGTGCCAGCAGTCCCAACTTCGACTCCGAGCAGTACTTC	CASSPNFDSEQYF
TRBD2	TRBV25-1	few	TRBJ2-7	TGTGCCCAGAGGACTAGCGGGCCTCAAAGGGGATACGAGCAGTACTTC	CAQRTSGPQRGYEQYF
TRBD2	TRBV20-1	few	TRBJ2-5	TGCAGTGCTATTCTAGGTGGCGGGAGAGAAGAGACCCAGTACTTC	CSAILGGGREETQYF
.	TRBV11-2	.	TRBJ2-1	TGTGCCAGCAGCCCATTCTCGCTCCGGGAGAGCTCGTTCTTC	CASSPFSLRESSFF
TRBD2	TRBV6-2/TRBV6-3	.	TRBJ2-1	TGTGCCAGCATTGACGGGACTAGCGGGAGAGGCCATGAGCAGTTCTTC	CASIDGTSGRGHEQFF
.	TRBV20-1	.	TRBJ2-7	TGCAGTGCCGAGGGAGCAAACTCCTACGAGCAGTACTTC	CSAEGANSYEQYF
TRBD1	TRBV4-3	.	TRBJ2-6	TGCGCCAGCAGCCAAGATGGGACAGGGGGCTCTGGGGCCAACGTCCTGACTTTC	CASSQDGTGGSGANVLTF
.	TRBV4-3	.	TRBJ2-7	TGCGCCAGCAGCCAAGGCTCCGGGACGGGGAGATACGAGCAGTACTTC	CASSQGSGTGRYEQYF
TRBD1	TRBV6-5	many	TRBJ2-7	TGTGCCAGCACATCGGACAGGGGCTACGAGCAGTACTTC	CASTSDRGYEQYF
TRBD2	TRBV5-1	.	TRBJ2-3	TGCGCCAGCAGCTTGGAATCCAGCGGGGGGTTAAGCACAGATACGCAGTATTTT	CASSLESSGGLSTDTQYF
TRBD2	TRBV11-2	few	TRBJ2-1	TGTGCCAGCAGCTTAATGGCGACTAGCGGGGGGGCGGGTGAGCAGTTCTTC	CASSLMATSGGAGEQFF
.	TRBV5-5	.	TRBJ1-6	TGTGCCAGCAGCTTGTACGGCCGAAGCTCCTATAATTCACCCCTCCACTTT	CASSLYGRSSYNSPLHF
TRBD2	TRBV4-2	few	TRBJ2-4	TGTGCCAGCAGCCAAGGACTAGCAAGTGGCATTCAGTACTTC	CASSQGLASGIQYF
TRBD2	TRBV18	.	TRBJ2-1	TGTGCCAGCTCACCACCGGGACTAGCGGAGATGGGGGAGCAGTTCTTC	CASSPPGLAEMGEQFF
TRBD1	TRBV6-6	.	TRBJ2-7	TGTGCCAGCCTCCTCCCAGGGGGTTCCTACGAGCAGTACTTC	CASLLPGGSYEQYF
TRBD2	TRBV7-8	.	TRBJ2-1	TGTGCCAGCAGCTTAGCCCAACGGACTAGCGGTTACAATGAGCAGTTCTTC	CASSLAQRTSGYNEQFF
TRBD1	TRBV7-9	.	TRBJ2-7	TGTGCCAGCAGTAGTATCGGACAGGGTCGGACCAAGGACGAGCAGTACTTC	CASSSIGQGRTKDEQYF
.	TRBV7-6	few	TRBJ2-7	TGTGCCAGCAGCTTACGAGAGGACGAGCAGTACTTC	CASSLREDEQYF